Below, 4 T cell receptor beta chains from the same sample are listed, as sequenced in a study of shared clonotypes between healthy human individuals. The repertoire was sequenced with immunoSEQ multiplex PCR; TCRdb's copy has only in-frame clones and lacks some. The sample includes approximately 980,000 clones, around 80% of them seen just once. Sequencing was performed on memory CD4+ T cells sorted from blood. Subset meaning: CD45RA-negative fraction. The receptors were sampled from a man aged 18 to 30 in good health.

The rearrangement links TRBV2 to TRBJ2-1, with a weak D call TRBD1 (6 bases). Germline loops: CDR1 SNHLY, CDR2 FYNNEI. The ends were cut back, 6 bases at V and 3 bases at J, with 9 bases in the middle. There are 13 residues in the CDR3. CDR3 sequence: CASRMDSYNEQFF. In nucleotides, the CDR3 is TGTGCCAGCAGGATGGACAGCTACAATGAGCAGTTCTTC.

The chain is built from TRBV30 and TRBJ2-1; TRBD2 aligns across 9 bases. The CDR3 consists of 14 residues. Germline V lookup: CDR1 GTSNPN, CDR2 SVGIG (reference sequence). J lost 5 bases, V lost 3 bases, and 5 bases had no gene match. Written as DNA, the CDR3 is TGTGCCTGGAGCGTCCTAGCGGGGAACAATGAGCAGTTCTTC. It encodes CAWSVLAGNNEQFF.

V usage is TRBV6-1 and J usage is TRBJ2-5; D perhaps matches TRBD1 (6 bases). Per the germline V gene, CDR1 is MNHNS and CDR2 is SASEGT. With 0 bases removed from V and 1 base from J, the gap between germline ends came to 12 bases. This CDR3 spans 16 amino acids. CDR3 bases: TGTGCCAGCAGTGAAGCAGGTGGGACAACCCAAGAGACCCAGTACTTC. Translated, it gives CASSEAGGTTQETQYF.

This clone was found a few times. V gene TRBV5-4 combines with J gene TRBJ1-1; unclear D gene. The CDR3 has 15 residues. Per the germline V gene, CDR1 is SGHNT and CDR2 is YYREEE (reference sequence). Trimming stripped 6 bases from V and 2 bases from J, with 17 bases between. Here the CDR3 reads CASTNARTGNTEAFF. CDR3 nucleotide sequence: TGTGCCAGCACAAATGCCCGGACCGGTAACACTGAAGCTTTCTTT. The full variable domain, completed using reference TRBV5-4 and TRBJ1-1, is ETGVTQSPTHLIKTRGQQVTLRCSSQSGHNTVSWYQQALGQGPQFIFQYYREEENGRGNFPPRFSGLQFPNYSSELNVNALELDDSALYLCASTNARTGNTEAFFGQGTRLTVV.